Here is one T cell receptor beta chain with its context. The antigen is unknown. This sample is drawn from a study of cytomegalovirus exposure and HLA in healthy donors. Whole-study context: An earlier analysis identified under 130 million unique TCR beta sequences in 150 million to 200 million T cells. The study, taken as a whole, reports: Later on, an analysis showed TCR association rates differing by HLA locus, with DRB1 the most and HLA-C the fewest. According to a later analysis, donors in an Asian-associated ancestry cluster reportedly had fewer N-insertions than the roughly 640-donor mean.

The primer mix had 60 Vbeta and 13 Jbeta primers. The table came from immunoSEQ multiplex PCR; TCRdb's copy has only in-frame clones and leaves some out. This repertoire comprises 100,000 to 150,000 clones; its ten largest clones make up 1%. Sequenced input: PBMCs. The source is a man younger than 35 in good health and CMV-seronegative.

CDR3 nucleotide sequence: TGCGCCAGCAGCTTGGGGCAGATAGAGGGTGGCTACACCTTC. It is translated as CASSLGQIEGGYTF. The V gene is TRBV5-1, the J gene TRBJ1-2; the D is unclear. V was shortened by 0 bases and J by 7 bases, with 13 bases between the two germline ends. The CDR3 consists of 14 residues. From germline, CDR1 is SGHRS and CDR2 YFSETQ.